These T cell receptor beta chains were read from a single sample in a study of blood T cell repertoires in COVID-19. Assay used: immunoSEQ multiplex PCR; TCRdb lists only in-frame clones, some missing. Of about 130,000 clones listed, 75% to 90% are singletons. Sample: peripheral blood. These receptors all stem from a human donor in a cohort sampled during active COVID-19. Each CDR3 is given with its conserved first and last residue. D genes are given only for firm matches. The listing skips clone size in some rows; elsewhere it reads once, few, many or a size class.

V gene	clone size	D gene	J gene	CDR3 DNA	CDR3 protein
TRBV19	-	-	TRBJ1-1	TGTGCCACCTCGGGAAACATGAACACTGAAGCTTTCTTT	CATSGNMNTEAFF
TRBV9	-	TRBD1	TRBJ1-2	TGTGCCAGCAGCGTGGGACAGCTCTATGGCTACACCTTC	CASSVGQLYGYTF
TRBV10-1	few	-	TRBJ1-1	TGCGCCAGCCAGCCCTCCGGAGGACGGGACACTGAAGCTTTCTTT	CASQPSGGRDTEAFF
TRBV7-3	-	TRBD2	TRBJ2-5	TGTGCCAGCAGCTTAGTCCCGGGACTAGTCGGGACCCAGTACTTC	CASSLVPGLVGTQYF
TRBV6-2/TRBV6-3	-	-	TRBJ1-1	TGTGCCAGCAGTGGAGGGGTCAAGACTGAAGCTTTCTTT	CASSGGVKTEAFF
TRBV2	once	TRBD1	TRBJ1-2	TGTGCCAGCAGTGCACTCCGACAGGGAAGTTCGCAGGGCTACACCTTC	CASSALRQGSSQGYTF
TRBV7-2	-	TRBD2	TRBJ2-5	TGTGCCAGCAGCTTAGCACTAGCGGGGACGGAGACCCAGTACTTC	CASSLALAGTETQYF
TRBV29-1	-	-	TRBJ2-1	TGCAGCGTCATCCCAGTTTACAATGAGCAGTTCTTC	CSVIPVYNEQFF
TRBV4-1	-	-	TRBJ1-1	TGCGCCAGCAGCCCGCGAGCAGACATGAACACTGAAGCTTTCTTT	CASSPRADMNTEAFF
TRBV19	-	-	TRBJ1-2	TGTGCCAGTAGTATTCCGGGGTACTATGGCTACACCTTC	CASSIPGYYGYTF
TRBV7-8	-	-	TRBJ2-3	TGTGCCAGCAGCCAACTAGCCCCGGGCACAGATACGCAGTATTTT	CASSQLAPGTDTQYF
TRBV18	-	TRBD2	TRBJ2-3	TGTGCCAGCTCACCGGCGGGGGGGGCCGCAGATACGCAGTATTTT	CASSPAGGAADTQYF
TRBV19	once	-	TRBJ2-1	TGTGCCAGTGGGGCAGGGAATATTGTGAATGAGCAGTTCTTC	CASGAGNIVNEQFF
TRBV18	-	-	TRBJ1-1	TGTGCCAGCTCACCTCGGTCCACTGAAGCTTTCTTT	CASSPRSTEAFF
TRBV5-1	-	TRBD2	TRBJ2-5	TGCGCCAGCAGCTCCGGACTAGCGGGAGTCCAAGAGACCCAGTACTTC	CASSSGLAGVQETQYF
TRBV4-3	-	TRBD2	TRBJ2-2	TGCGCCAGCAGCCCCCGCGGGAGTGGGGAAGGAGGGGAGCTGTTTTTT	CASSPRGSGEGGELFF
TRBV5-1	-	TRBD1	TRBJ2-2	TGCGCCAGCAGCAGGGACGGGACAGGGTTAGCCGGGGAGCTGTTTTTT	CASSRDGTGLAGELFF
TRBV4-1	-	TRBD2	TRBJ2-5	TGCGCCAGCAGCCAGAACGGACTAGAACAAGAGACCCAGTACTTC	CASSQNGLEQETQYF
TRBV7-3	-	TRBD2	TRBJ2-3	TGTGCCAGCAGCCCCCAGGCTAGCGGGGGGGCCGGGGGCACAGATACGCAGTATTTT	CASSPQASGGAGGTDTQYF
TRBV5-8	-	-	TRBJ1-1	TGTGCCAGCAGCTGGGCGAGACGAGTCACTGAAGCTTTCTTT	CASSWARRVTEAFF
TRBV28	-	TRBD1	TRBJ1-5	TGTGCCAGCAGTTTCCGGGGGGACAGGGGTGGATGGAATCAGCCCCAGCATTTT	CASSFRGDRGGWNQPQHF
TRBV4-1	-	TRBD2	TRBJ2-3	TGCGCCAGCAGCCAATCTAGCGGGGGGGTTCGGGATACGCAGTATTTT	CASSQSSGGVRDTQYF
TRBV9	-	TRBD2	TRBJ2-1	TGTGCCAGCAGTGCACTAGCGACATCGAATGAGCAGTTCTTC	CASSALATSNEQFF
TRBV19	once	TRBD2	TRBJ2-5	TGTGCCAGTAACAAAGCGGGAGTCAGCGAGACCCAGTACTTC	CASNKAGVSETQYF
TRBV27	-	-	TRBJ1-1	TGTGCCAGCAGCGACCGGGATCAGACGACTGAAGCTTTCTTT	CASSDRDQTTEAFF
TRBV7-9	-	TRBD2	TRBJ2-3	TGTGCCAGCAGCTCCCTTAGTGTAGCGGGGAGCACAGATACGCAGTATTTT	CASSSLSVAGSTDTQYF
TRBV7-7	-	-	TRBJ2-3	TGTGCTAGCAGCTTAGGGCAGGCTAGCACAGATACGCAGTATTTT	CASSLGQASTDTQYF
TRBV15	few	-	TRBJ1-5	TGTGCCACCAGCAGAGATGGAGGGGACCACCAGCCCCAGCATTTT	CATSRDGGDHQPQHF
TRBV4-1	-	TRBD2	TRBJ2-3	TGCGCCAGCTCGGCGAGCGGGAGTGCAGATACGCAGTATTTT	CASSASGSADTQYF
TRBV5-1	-	-	TRBJ2-2	TGCGCCAGCAGCCTATCACGGGGCAGGGGTTCGAACACCGGGGAGCTGTTTTTT	CASSLSRGRGSNTGELFF
TRBV27	-	-	TRBJ2-1	TGTGCCAGCAGTTCAGGGTTGGGGCTTTACAATGAGCAGTTCTTC	CASSSGLGLYNEQFF
TRBV15	-	TRBD2	TRBJ2-1	TGTGCCACCAGCGAAGCTAGCGGGAGGGCCCCCTACAATGAGCAGTTCTTC	CATSEASGRAPYNEQFF
TRBV30	-	-	TRBJ2-7	TGTGCCTGGAGCCCGGGGGTTTCTTACGAGCAGTACTTC	CAWSPGVSYEQYF
TRBV6-1	-	-	TRBJ1-2	TGTGCCAGCAGTGAAGGGTGGCCTTTCGATGGCTACACCTTC	CASSEGWPFDGYTF
TRBV19	-	TRBD1	TRBJ1-3	TGTGCCAGTAGTAGAGGACAGGGGGCGATCGGAAACACCATATATTTT	CASSRGQGAIGNTIYF
TRBV5-1	-	-	TRBJ1-1	TGCGCCAGCGCAAAGGGGGGGGCGAACACTGAAGCTTTCTTT	CASAKGGANTEAFF
TRBV5-1	-	-	TRBJ1-1	TGCGCCAGCAGCTTGTACACAGCTCAAAACACTGAAGCTTTCTTT	CASSLYTAQNTEAFF
TRBV28	-	-	TRBJ1-6	TGTGCCAGCAGTAAATCGGGGAGCTCCTATAATTCACCCCTCCACTTT	CASSKSGSSYNSPLHF
TRBV5-1	-	-	TRBJ2-3	TGCGCCAGCAGCTCTAGGACAGATACGCAGTATTTT	CASSSRTDTQYF
TRBV7-3	once	-	TRBJ1-1	TGTGCCAGCAGCTTATGGCCCGAACCCGTCATGAACACTGAAGCTTTCTTT	CASSLWPEPVMNTEAFF
TRBV5-1	-	TRBD2	TRBJ2-5	TGCGCCAGCAGCTCAAGGGGCGGGAGGGGTTCGGAGACCCAGTACTTC	CASSSRGGRGSETQYF